This TCR beta chain was profiled in a study of Graves' ophthalmopathy and Graves' hyperthyroidism. Study at large: Peripheral blood sampling occurred at initial diagnosis, before any treatment.

Study outcomes and limitations: Most expanded clonotypes from thyroid (those above 0.001 frequency) were also found in blood.

Patients with other autoimmune diseases, uncontrolled infections, pregnancy or lactation were excluded. PBMCs were density-gradient isolated from approximately 10 ml fresh blood. The CDR3 has 15 residues. With 3 bases clipped from V and 1 base from J, the junction kept 4 bases outside the gene matches. In germline, CDR1 is ENHRY, CDR2 SYGVKD. RNA transcripts yielded amplified TCR beta CDR3 regions. HTBI-primed RT-PCR formed the first round, and a multiplex PCR formed the second. TCRdb re-called the multiplex PCR reads with MiXCR, one entry per CDR3 protein. The sample comprises about 400,000 distinct CDR3 sequences, about a sixth of which are singletons, and around 1.6% rests with the top ten. This clonotype was counted at least ten times. Its antigen is unknown.

The receptor was isolated from a woman aged 18-29 years with Graves' ophthalmopathy. The rearrangement uses TRBV10-3 and TRBJ2-5; 8 positions match TRBD1. The sample comprised peripheral blood. This chain's CDR3 is CAISDPQGGQETQYF. DNA of the CDR3: TGTGCCATCAGTGACCCACAGGGGGGCCAAGAGACCCAGTACTTC.